One and the same sample provided the 4 T cell receptor beta chains below, sequenced in a study of vaccination and CD4 T cells after COVID-19. Each CDR3 protein gets one entry after TCRdb re-called the PCR reads with MiXCR. The sample includes 20,000 to 25,000 distinct CDR3 sequences, roughly 53% seen only once; the top ten take about 1%. This specimen was CD4+ T cells from blood, taken before SARS-CoV-2 vaccination. The receptors come from a human donor who had recovered from COVID-19.

This chain joins TRBV11-2 and TRBJ2-5; TRBD2 might be the D (6 bases). This CDR3 has 14 residues. The germline V and J ends were trimmed by 5 bases and 2 bases, with 12 bases remaining between them. Per germline, CDR1 SGHAT and CDR2 FQNNGV. CDR3 sequence: CASSGRGVQETQYF. For the CDR3, the DNA is TGTGCCAGCAGCGGGCGCGGGGTACAAGAGACCCAGTACTTC.

The gene calls are TRBV19 and TRBJ2-2, with 11 bases aligning to TRBD2. Germline V gives CDR1 LNHDA, CDR2 SQIVND (reference sequence). The CDR3 totals 16 residues. Losses at the gene ends were 10 bases for V and 4 bases for J; bases not matched to a gene: 11. CDR3 DNA sequence: TGTGCCACTACGAGACTAGCGGGGTTTCCCACCGGGGAGCTGTTTTTT. This translates into CATTRLAGFPTGELFF.

This clonotype was observed a few times. The CDR3 reads CASSQLVVQPQHF. The CDR3 nucleotides are TGCGCCAGCAGTCAATTAGTGGTTCAGCCCCAGCATTTT. V usage is TRBV23-1 and J usage is TRBJ1-5; D is undetermined. TRBV23-1 has ORF status, its function being uncertain. The germline V and J ends were trimmed by 1 base and 6 bases, with 7 bases remaining between them. This CDR3 spans 13 amino acids.

The table lists this clonotype with a few counts. This chain connects TRBV15 to TRBJ1-5, with D unresolved. The V gene lost 5 bases and the J gene lost 0 bases, with 17 bases spanning the gap. Germline V CDR1 and CDR2: LNHNV, YYDKDF (reference sequence). There are 17 residues in the CDR3. The CDR3: CATSRKNGRISNQPQHF. The CDR3 region has the DNA TGTGCCACCAGCCGAAAAAATGGGAGAATTAGCAATCAGCCCCAGCATTTT. The full variable domain, completed using reference TRBV15 and TRBJ1-5, is DAMVIQNPRYQVTQFGKPVTLSCSQTLNHNVMYWYQQKSSQAPKLLFHYYDKDFNNEADTPDNFQSRRPNTSFCFLDIRSPGLGDTAMYLCATSRKNGRISNQPQHFGDGTRLSIL.